This TCR beta chain is drawn from a study of human T cells and chemical hapten exposure (dated by TCRdb to about 2021). Background for the entire study: For sensitization, 2% DPC in acetone was applied to a roughly 2 cm by roughly 2 cm area of upper inner arm skin. Weekly therapeutic DPC doses were additionally applied to the scalp of patients throughout the approximately 24-week study period. Patch testing on the upper back used Finn chambers containing 0.01% DPC, with scoring done after 6 days according to International Contact Dermatitis Research Group standards. The patient cohort, mostly female, included alopecia areata with under or over 50% scalp involvement, alopecia totalis and alopecia universalis. Libraries were pooled for sequencing, and variation in per-sample TCR yields was attributed mainly to small differences in library volumes within the pool. The study tracked peripheral blood TCR repertoire changes in vivo during primary and secondary sensitization to the hapten diphenylcyclopropenone (DPC) in alopecia patients. Blood samples were taken from patients before sensitization (week 0) and then at 2, 6 and about 24 weeks after DPC sensitization. For TCR sequencing, blood came from about 29 alopecia patients at anywhere from one to four time points (pre-sensitization, 2, 6 and 24 weeks). Overall results and qualifications from the work: A positive correlation was found between the number of PT1 expanded TCRs and patch test score, with significance reached at thresholds 8, 16 and 32 but not 4. Compared with pre-sensitization or healthy control sets, expanded TCRs formed significantly more large CDR3 similarity clusters, which is consistent with antigen-driven responses. The number of TCRs above 1 in 1000 frequency did not change with DPC sensitization; there was no evidence of global repertoire structure alterations. Repeated subsampling changed both the strength of the expansion versus patch-test correlation and the threshold at which the correlation became significant. All patients had alopecia, a presumed autoimmune disease, so their immune response might differ from that of healthy individuals.

This clonotype has ten or more counts. The antigen it recognizes is unknown. No qualities accompany the bases; no much larger clone lies one base away. The library was made by RACE. The instrument was a NextSeq 500. Library preparation attached unique molecular identifiers to individual cDNA molecules for quantitative, reproducible TCR counting. Both TCR alpha and TCR beta chains were sequenced from each blood RNA sample. In the original analysis: The median number of TCRs per sample was over 85,000, ranging from roughly 23,224 to 690,600. V, J and CDR3 annotation of the TCR reads was performed with the Decombinator software suite. For the PS versus PT1 abundance plots, all samples were subsampled to the same number of TCRs (28,000). Expanded TCRs were defined as absent before sensitization and observed at least eight times at the 2-week time point. Starting from the raw public reads, TCRdb applied fastp trimming at Q25, assembled clones with MiXCR and retained in-frame beta chains. CDR3 protein sequences are deduplicated, and each keeps its most common genes and DNA. The V and J calls and clone size are TCRdb's, not the authors'. In all, the sample holds more than 75,000 distinct CDR3 sequences, and roughly 10% of those were seen once. The ten largest account for 2% to 2.5% of the sample.

The sample's time point label, decoded: patch test 2, 6 weeks after DPC sensitization. Interpreted using the paper, the treatment or condition label stands for: therapeutic diphenylcyclopropenone sensitization with weekly scalp DPC. Blood at each patch-test visit was drawn before the patch test was applied. Eligible patients were aged 18 to 70, diagnosed with alopecia, deemed suitable for DPC therapy, and excluded if pregnant. Total RNA was extracted from unfractionated whole blood that had been collected in Tempus Blood RNA tubes. Its CDR3 holds 14 amino acids, cysteine through phenylalanine. Only CDR3 DNA is held: 42 bases, read in frame from base 1. CDR1 and CDR2 (MNHEY, SMNVEV) derive from the germline V gene (reference sequence). Unmatched junction bases come to 3, with V trimmed by 6 bases and J by 4 bases.

The rearranged chain carries TRBV27 and TRBJ1-6, and 7 junction bases match TRBD1. Material: whole blood, obtained in connection with sensitization to the hapten diphenylcyclopropenone (DPC). The clonotype comes from a woman between 25 and 40 years old with alopecia areata. Some clones in this sample may be carry-over from other donors' samples. The nucleotide sequence reads TGTGCCAGCAGCTTACAGGGGTATAATTCACCCCTCCACTTT. Its translation is CASSLQGYNSPLHF.